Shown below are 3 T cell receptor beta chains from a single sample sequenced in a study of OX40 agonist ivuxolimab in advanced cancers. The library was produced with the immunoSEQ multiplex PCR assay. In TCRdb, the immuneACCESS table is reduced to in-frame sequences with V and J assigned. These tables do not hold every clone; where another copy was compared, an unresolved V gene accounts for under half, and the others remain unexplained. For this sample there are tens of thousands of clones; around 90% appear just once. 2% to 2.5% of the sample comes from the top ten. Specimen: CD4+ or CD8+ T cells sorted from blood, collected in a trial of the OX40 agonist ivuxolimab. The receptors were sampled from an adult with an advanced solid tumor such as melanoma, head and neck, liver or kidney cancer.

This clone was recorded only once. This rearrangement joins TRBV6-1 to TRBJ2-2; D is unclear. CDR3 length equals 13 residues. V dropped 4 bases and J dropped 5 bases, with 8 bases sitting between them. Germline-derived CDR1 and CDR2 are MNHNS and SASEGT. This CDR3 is CASSADPTGELFF. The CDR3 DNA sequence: TGTGCCAGCAGTGCAGACCCGACCGGGGAGCTGTTTTTT.

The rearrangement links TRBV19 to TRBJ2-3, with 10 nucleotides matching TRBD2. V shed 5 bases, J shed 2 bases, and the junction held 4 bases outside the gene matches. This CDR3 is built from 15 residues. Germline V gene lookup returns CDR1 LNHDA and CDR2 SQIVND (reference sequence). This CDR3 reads CASSYTSGDTDTQYF. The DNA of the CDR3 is TGTGCCAGTAGTTATACTAGCGGGGACACAGATACGCAGTATTTT.

The chain's CDR3 is CASSTRGAGGGETQYF. The CDR3 DNA reads TGTGCCAGTAGTACCCGGGGGGCGGGAGGTGGTGAGACCCAGTACTTC. The chain is built from TRBV19 and TRBJ2-5; 8 bases agree with TRBD2. The CDR3 contains 16 residues. The germline V gene encodes CDR1 LNHDA and CDR2 SQIVND (reference sequence). Germline trimming cut 4 bases from V and 5 bases from J; bases unmatched to any gene: 12.